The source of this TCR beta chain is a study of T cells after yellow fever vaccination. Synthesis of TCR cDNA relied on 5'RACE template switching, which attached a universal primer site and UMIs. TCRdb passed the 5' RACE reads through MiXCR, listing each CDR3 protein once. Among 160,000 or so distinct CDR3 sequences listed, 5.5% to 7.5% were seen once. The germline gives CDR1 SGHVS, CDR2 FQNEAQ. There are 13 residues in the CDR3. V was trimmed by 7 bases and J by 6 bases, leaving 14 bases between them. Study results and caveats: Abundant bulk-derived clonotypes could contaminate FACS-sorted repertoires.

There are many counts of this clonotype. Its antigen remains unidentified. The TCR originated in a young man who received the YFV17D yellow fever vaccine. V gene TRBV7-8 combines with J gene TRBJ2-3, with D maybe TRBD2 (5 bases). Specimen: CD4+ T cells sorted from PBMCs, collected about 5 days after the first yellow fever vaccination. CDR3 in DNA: TGTGCCAGCACACTAGGGAATATGGATACGCAGTATTTT. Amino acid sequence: CASTLGNMDTQYF.